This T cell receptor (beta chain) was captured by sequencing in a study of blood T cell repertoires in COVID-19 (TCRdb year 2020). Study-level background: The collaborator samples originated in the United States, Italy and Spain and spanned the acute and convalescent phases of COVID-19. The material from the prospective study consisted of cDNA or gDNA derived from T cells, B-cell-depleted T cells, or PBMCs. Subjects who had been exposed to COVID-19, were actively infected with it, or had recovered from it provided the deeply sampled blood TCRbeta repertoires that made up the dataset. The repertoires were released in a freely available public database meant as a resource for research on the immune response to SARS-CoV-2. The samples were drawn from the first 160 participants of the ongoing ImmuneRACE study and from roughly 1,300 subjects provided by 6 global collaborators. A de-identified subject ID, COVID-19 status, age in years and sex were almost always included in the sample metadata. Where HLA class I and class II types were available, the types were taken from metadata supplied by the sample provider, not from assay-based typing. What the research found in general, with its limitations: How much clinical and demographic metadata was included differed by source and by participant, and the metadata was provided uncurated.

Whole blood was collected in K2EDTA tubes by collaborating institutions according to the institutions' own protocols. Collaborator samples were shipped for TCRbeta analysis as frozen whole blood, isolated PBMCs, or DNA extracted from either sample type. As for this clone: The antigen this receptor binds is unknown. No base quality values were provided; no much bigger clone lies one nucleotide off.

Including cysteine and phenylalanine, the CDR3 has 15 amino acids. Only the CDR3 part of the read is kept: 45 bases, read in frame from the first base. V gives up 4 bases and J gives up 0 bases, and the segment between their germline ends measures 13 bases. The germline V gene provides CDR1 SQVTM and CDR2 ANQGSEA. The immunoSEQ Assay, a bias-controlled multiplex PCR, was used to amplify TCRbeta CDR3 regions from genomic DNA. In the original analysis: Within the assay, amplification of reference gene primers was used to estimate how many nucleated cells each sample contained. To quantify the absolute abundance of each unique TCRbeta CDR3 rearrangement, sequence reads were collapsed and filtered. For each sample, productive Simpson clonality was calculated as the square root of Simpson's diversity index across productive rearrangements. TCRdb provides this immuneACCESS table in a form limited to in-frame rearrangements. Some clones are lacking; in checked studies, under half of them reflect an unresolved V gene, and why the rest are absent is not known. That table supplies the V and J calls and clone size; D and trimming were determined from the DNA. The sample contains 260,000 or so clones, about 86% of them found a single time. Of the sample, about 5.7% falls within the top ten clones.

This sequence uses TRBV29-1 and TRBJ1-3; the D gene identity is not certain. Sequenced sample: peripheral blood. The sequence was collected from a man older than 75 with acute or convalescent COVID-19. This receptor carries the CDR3 CSVGGLGGSGNTIYF. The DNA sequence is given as TGCAGCGTTGGGGGTTTGGGAGGCTCTGGAAACACCATATATTTT.